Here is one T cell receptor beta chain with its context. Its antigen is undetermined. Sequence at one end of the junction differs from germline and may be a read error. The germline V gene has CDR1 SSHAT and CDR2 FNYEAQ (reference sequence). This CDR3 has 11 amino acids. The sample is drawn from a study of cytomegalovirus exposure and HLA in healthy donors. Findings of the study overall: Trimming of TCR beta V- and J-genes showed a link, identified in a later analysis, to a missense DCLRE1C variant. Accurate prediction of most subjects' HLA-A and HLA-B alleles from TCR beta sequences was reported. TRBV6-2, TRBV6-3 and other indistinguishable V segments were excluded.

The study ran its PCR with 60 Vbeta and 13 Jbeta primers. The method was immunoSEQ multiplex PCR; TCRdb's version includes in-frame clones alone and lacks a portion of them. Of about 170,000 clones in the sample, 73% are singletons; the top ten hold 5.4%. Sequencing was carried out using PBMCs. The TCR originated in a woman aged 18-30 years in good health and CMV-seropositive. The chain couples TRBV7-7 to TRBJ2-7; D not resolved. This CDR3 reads CASSSHYEQYF. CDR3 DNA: TGTGCTAGCAGCTCCCACTACGAGCAGTACTTC. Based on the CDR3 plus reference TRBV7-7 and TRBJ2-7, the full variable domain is GAGVSQSPRYKVTKRGQDVTLRCDPISSHATLYWYQQALGQGPEFLTYFNYEAQPDKSGLPSDRFSAERPEGSISTLTIQRTEQRDSAMYRCASSSHYEQYFGPGTRLTVT.